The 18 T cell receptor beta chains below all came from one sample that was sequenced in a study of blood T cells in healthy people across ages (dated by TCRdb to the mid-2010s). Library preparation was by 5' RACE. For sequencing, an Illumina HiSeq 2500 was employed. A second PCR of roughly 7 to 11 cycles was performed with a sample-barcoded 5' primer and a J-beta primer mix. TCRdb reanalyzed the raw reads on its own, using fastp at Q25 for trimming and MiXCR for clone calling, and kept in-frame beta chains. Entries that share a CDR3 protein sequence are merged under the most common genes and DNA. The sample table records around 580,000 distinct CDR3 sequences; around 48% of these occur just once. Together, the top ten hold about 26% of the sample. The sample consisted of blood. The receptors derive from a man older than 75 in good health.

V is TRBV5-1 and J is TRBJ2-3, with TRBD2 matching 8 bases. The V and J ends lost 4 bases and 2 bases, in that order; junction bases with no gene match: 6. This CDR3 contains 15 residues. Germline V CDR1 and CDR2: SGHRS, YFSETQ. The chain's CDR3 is CASSPTSGYTDTQYF. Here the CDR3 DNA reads TGCGCCAGCAGCCCTACTAGCGGATACACAGATACGCAGTATTTT. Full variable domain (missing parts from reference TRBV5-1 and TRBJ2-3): KAGVTQTPRYLIKTRGQQVTLSCSPISGHRSVSWYQQTPGQGLQFLFEYFSETQRNKGNFPGRFSGRQFSNSRSEMNVSTLELGDSALYLCASSPTSGYTDTQYFGPGTRLTVL.

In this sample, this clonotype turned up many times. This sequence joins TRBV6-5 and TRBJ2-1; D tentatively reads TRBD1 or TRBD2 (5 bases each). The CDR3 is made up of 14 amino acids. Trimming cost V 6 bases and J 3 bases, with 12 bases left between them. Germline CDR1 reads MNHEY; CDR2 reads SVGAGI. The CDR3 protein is CASRPRDLYNEQFF. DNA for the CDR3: TGTGCCAGCAGACCCCGGGACCTCTACAATGAGCAGTTCTTC.

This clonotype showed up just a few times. The CDR3 is CAISERQGGYEQYF. CDR3 sequence (DNA): TGTGCCATCAGTGAGAGACAGGGAGGCTACGAGCAGTACTTC. The chain employs TRBV10-3 and TRBJ2-7; D may be TRBD1 (7 bases). Germline V CDR1 and CDR2: ENHRY, SYGVKD. The CDR3 spans 14 residues. V gave up 2 bases and J gave up 3 bases, with 11 bases separating them.

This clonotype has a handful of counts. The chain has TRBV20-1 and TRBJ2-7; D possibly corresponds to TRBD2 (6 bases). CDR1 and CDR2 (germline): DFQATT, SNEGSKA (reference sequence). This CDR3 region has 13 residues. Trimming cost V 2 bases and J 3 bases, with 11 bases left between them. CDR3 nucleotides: TGCAGTGCTAGATCGGGGGAACTCTACGAGCAGTACTTC. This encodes CSARSGELYEQYF.

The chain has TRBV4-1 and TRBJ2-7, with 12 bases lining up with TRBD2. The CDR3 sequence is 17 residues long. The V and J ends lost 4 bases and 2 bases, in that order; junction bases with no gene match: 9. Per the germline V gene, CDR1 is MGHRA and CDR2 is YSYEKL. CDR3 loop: CASSPRTSGVATYEQYF. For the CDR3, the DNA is TGCGCCAGCAGCCCCAGGACTAGCGGGGTCGCAACCTACGAGCAGTACTTC.

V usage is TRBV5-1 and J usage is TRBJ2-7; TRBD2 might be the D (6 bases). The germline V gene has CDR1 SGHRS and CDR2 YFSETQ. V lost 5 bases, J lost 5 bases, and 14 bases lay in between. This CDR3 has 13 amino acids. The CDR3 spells CASRRAGTDEQYF. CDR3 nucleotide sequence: TGCGCCAGCAGGAGGGCGGGAACCGACGAGCAGTACTTC.

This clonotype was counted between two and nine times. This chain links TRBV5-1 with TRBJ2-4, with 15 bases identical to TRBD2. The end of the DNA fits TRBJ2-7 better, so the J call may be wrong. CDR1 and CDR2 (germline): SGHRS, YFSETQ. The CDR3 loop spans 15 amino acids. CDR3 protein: CASIGTSGGIDEQYF. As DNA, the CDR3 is TGCGCCAGCATCGGGACTAGCGGGGGGATCGACGAGCAGTACTTC.

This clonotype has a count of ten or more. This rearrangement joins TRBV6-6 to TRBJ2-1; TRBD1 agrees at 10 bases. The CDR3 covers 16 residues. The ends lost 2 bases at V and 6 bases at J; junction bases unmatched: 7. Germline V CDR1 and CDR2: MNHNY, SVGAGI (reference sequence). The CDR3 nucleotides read TGTGCCAGCAGTTACCTAGGACAGGGGGGGGGCAATGAGCAGTTCTTC. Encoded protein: CASSYLGQGGGNEQFF.

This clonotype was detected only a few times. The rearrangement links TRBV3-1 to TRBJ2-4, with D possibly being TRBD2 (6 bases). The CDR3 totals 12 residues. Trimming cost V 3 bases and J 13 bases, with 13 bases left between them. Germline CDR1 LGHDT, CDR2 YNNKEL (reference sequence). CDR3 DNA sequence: TGTGCCAGCAGCCAGACTAGATCCGGGCAGTACTTC. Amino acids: CASSQTRSGQYF.

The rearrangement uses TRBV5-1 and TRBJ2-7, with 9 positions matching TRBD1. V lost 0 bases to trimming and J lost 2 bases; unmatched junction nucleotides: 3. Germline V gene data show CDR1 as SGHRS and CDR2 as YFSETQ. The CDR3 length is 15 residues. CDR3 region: CASSLGTGEPYEQYF. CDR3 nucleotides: TGCGCCAGCAGCTTGGGGACAGGGGAACCCTACGAGCAGTACTTC.

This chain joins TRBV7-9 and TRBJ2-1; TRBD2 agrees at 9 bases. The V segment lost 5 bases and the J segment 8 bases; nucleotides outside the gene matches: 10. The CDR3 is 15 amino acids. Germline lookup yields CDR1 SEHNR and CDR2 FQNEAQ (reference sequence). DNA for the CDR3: TGTGCCAGCAGCAATACCGGGACTAGCCGTCATGAGCAGTTCTTC. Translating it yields CASSNTGTSRHEQFF.

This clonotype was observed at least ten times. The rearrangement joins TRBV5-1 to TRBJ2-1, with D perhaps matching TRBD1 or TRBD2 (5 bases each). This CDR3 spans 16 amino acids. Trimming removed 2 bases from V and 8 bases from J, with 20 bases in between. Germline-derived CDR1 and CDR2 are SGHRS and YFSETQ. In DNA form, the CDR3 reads TGCGCCAGCAGCTTTACCATAGCGAGTGGGGGACATGAGCAGTTCTTC. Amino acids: CASSFTIASGGHEQFF.

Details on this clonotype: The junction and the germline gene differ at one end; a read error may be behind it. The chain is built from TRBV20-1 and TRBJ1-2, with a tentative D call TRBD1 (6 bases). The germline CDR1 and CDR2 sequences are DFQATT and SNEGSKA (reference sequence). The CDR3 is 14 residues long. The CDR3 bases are TGCAGTGCTGGAGAGGGGGACTTAAAGCGGGGCTACACCTTC. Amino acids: CSAGEGDLKRGYTF.

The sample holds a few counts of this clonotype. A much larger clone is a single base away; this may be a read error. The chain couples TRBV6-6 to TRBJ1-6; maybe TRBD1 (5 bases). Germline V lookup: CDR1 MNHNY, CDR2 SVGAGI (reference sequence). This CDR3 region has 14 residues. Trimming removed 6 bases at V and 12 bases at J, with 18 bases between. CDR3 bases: TGTGCCAGCAGCCCAGGGACCGGGAGGGTACCCCTCCACTTT. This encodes CASSPGTGRVPLHF.

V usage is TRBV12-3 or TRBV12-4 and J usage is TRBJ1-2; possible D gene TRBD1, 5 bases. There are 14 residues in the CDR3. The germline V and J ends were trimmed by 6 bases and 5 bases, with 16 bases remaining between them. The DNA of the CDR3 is TGTGCCAGCAGGCAGACGGGACGGTATTATGGCTACACCTTC. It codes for CASRQTGRYYGYTF.

Here the CDR3 reads CSADRVRYGYTF. CDR3 DNA: TGCAGCGCGGACAGGGTTCGATATGGCTACACCTTC. V gene TRBV29-1 combines with J gene TRBJ1-2; 8 bases are shared with TRBD1. Germline loops: CDR1 SQVTM, CDR2 ANQGSEA. The trim removed 7 bases at V and 5 bases at J, leaving 6 bases unmatched. This CDR3 spans 12 amino acids.

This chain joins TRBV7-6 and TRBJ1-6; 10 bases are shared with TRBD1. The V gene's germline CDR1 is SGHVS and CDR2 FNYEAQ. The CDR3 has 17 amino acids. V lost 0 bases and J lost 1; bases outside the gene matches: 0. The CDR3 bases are TGTGCCAGCAGCTTAGCGGGACAGGGGTCCTATAATTCACCCCTCCACTTT. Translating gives CASSLAGQGSYNSPLHF.

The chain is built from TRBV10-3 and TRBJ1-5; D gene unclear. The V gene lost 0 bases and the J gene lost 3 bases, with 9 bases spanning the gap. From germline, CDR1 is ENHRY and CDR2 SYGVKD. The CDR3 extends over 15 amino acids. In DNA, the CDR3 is TGTGCCATCAGTGAGTCGAACATTATCAATCAGCCCCAGCATTTT. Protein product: CAISESNIINQPQHF.